This T cell receptor (beta chain) is drawn from a study of cytomegalovirus exposure and HLA in healthy donors. This CDR3 is 15 amino acids long. The germline V gene encodes CDR1 MNHEY and CDR2 SVGAGI. V lost 6 bases, J lost 5 bases, and 10 bases stayed unmatched. This clone has more than one count but fewer than ten. PCR amplification relied on 60 Vbeta primers (plus 13 Jbeta primers). Some clones are missing from TCRdb's copy, which holds only in-frame ones; the method was immunoSEQ multiplex PCR. The sample yields 60,000 to 75,000 clones, 73% seen once. V usage is TRBV6-5 and J usage is TRBJ2-7; 10 nucleotides agree with TRBD1. This receptor was taken from a man between 50 and 59 years old in good health and CMV-seronegative. The specimen sequenced was PBMCs. CDR3 residues: CASSQGGTGAHEQYF. CDR3 nucleotide sequence: TGTGCCAGCAGCCAGGGTGGGACAGGGGCCCACGAGCAGTACTTC.